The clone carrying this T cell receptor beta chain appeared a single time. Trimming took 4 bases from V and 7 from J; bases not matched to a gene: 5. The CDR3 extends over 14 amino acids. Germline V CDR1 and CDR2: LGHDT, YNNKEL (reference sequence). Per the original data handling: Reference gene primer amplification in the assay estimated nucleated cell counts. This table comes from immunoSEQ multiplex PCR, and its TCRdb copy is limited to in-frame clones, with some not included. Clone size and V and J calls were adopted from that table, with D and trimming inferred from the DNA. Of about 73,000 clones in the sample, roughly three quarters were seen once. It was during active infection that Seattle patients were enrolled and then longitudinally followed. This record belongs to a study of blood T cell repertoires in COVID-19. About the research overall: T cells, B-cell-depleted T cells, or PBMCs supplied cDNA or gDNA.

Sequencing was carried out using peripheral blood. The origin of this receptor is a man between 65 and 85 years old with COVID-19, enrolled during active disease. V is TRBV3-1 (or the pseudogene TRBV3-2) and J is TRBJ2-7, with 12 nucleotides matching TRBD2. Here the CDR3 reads CASSPGLAGLEQYF. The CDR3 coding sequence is TGTGCCAGCAGCCCTGGACTAGCGGGGCTGGAGCAGTACTTC.